The source of this T cell receptor beta chain is a study of T cell responses to AZD1222 COVID-19 vaccine. Study-wide context: It was second doses at about 4 or about 12 weeks that were pooled. General observations from the study: There were mostly white British donors and more females than males, and clonal diversity was possibly underestimated. Baseline seropositives among AZD1222 recipients totaled only six or seven. Nearly half of unique spike-specific TCRs reportedly avoided B.1.351 and B.1.1.7 mutated regions.

V dropped 1 base and J dropped 9 bases, with 15 bases sitting between them. This CDR3 contains 14 residues. CDR1 and CDR2 from the germline V gene are MDHEN and SYDVKM. In the case of this clone: Its antigen is unidentified.

Repertoires were generated with immunoSEQ multiplex PCR, while TCRdb's copy carries only in-frame clones and drops some. The sample records under 150,000 clones, roughly 89% being singletons. This specimen consisted of peripheral blood, obtained on day 0 of AZD1222 vaccination. The receptor's source is an adult in good health. The chain employs TRBV28 and TRBJ1-1, with D hard to call. This CDR3 reads CASSLSMHMAQAFF. CDR3 in DNA: TGTGCCAGCAGTTTATCCATGCATATGGCTCAAGCTTTCTTT.